What follows are 8 T cell receptor beta chains derived from one specimen sequenced in a study of blood T cell repertoires in COVID-19. Sequenced by immunoSEQ multiplex PCR; TCRdb stores in-frame clones only, minus some. The sample shows some 300,000 clones, 85% to 90% of them seen only once. Sequencing used peripheral blood. The receptors were gathered from a woman between 50 and 59 years old with COVID-19, enrolled during active disease.

V is TRBV7-9 and J is TRBJ2-3, with 10 positions matching TRBD2. The V and J ends lost 5 bases and 4 bases, in that order; junction bases with no gene match: 9. The CDR3 runs to 16 residues. The germline CDR1 and CDR2 sequences are SEHNR and FQNEAQ (reference sequence). CDR3 sequence reads: CASSRRAGGSADTQYF. Here the CDR3 DNA reads TGTGCCAGCAGCCGTAGAGCGGGAGGGTCCGCAGATACGCAGTATTTT.

The chain couples TRBV7-2 to TRBJ1-5, with 11 bases aligning to TRBD1. Looked up from germline, CDR1 is SGHTA and CDR2 is FQGNSA. The CDR3 loop spans 14 amino acids. V shed 8 bases, J shed 6 bases, and the junction held 6 bases outside the gene matches. Here the CDR3 reads CASVGGTGGQPQHF. The CDR3 DNA sequence: TGTGCCAGCGTTGGGGGGACAGGGGGTCAGCCCCAGCATTTT.

This chain connects TRBV11-2 to TRBJ2-1, with D perhaps matching TRBD1 (6 bases). The germline V and J ends were trimmed by 3 bases and 6 bases, with 15 bases remaining between them. The length of the CDR3 is 15 residues. CDR1 and CDR2 from the germline V gene are SGHAT and FQNNGV. This chain's CDR3 is CASSFPGHRVNEQFF. In DNA form, the CDR3 reads TGTGCCAGCAGCTTCCCGGGACACCGCGTCAATGAGCAGTTCTTC.

J is TRBJ2-2 and V is TRBV9; D not certain. The CDR3 contains 12 residues. The V end was cut by 3 bases, the J end by 6 bases, with 6 bases between. Germline values: CDR1 SGDLS, CDR2 YYNGEE. In DNA, the CDR3 is TGTGCCAGCAGCGCCGTCTCCGGGGAGCTGTTTTTT. Residues: CASSAVSGELFF.

V is TRBV10-2 and J is TRBJ2-1; 10 nucleotides line up with TRBD2. CDR1 and CDR2 (germline): WSHSY, SAAADI. This CDR3 has 13 amino acids. V was pared by 7 bases and J by 15 bases, with 12 bases of the junction left unmatched. As DNA, the CDR3 is TGCGCCAGCACTTACGATACCGGGACTAGCGTGTTCTTC. Amino acids: CASTYDTGTSVFF.

This chain uses TRBV19 with TRBJ2-1, with 10 bases aligning to TRBD1. Germline loops: CDR1 LNHDA, CDR2 SQIVND (reference sequence). Losses at the gene ends were 6 bases for V and 9 bases for J; bases not matched to a gene: 8. This CDR3 comprises 14 residues. CDR3 nucleotides: TGTGCCAGTAGCAGGGACAGGGGCTGGGTTGAGCAGTTCTTC. Translating gives CASSRDRGWVEQFF.

This clone came up once. The rearrangement links TRBV5-1 to TRBJ2-5, with TRBD2 as a possible D gene (6 bases). Trimming took off 4 bases at V and 2 bases at J, with 12 bases between the two ends. Germline loops: CDR1 SGHRS, CDR2 YFSETQ. The CDR3 runs 14 residues. The CDR3: CASSGLAGQETQYF. As DNA, the CDR3 is TGCGCCAGCAGCGGGCTCGCGGGGCAAGAGACCCAGTACTTC.

The rearrangement joins TRBV19 to TRBJ2-3, with TRBD1 as a possible D gene (6 bases). The germline V gene encodes CDR1 LNHDA and CDR2 SQIVND (reference sequence). This CDR3 has 14 residues. V was shortened by 6 bases and J by 5 bases, with 15 bases between the two germline ends. CDR3 DNA: TGTGCCAGTAGGGACACAGGGCTATTAGATACGCAGTATTTT. Its protein product is CASRDTGLLDTQYF.